A single sample is the source of the 22 T cell receptor beta chains below, sequenced in a study of Tregs in tolerant kidney transplant recipients. Method: immunoSEQ multiplex PCR; TCRdb's copy keeps in-frame clones and lacks some. The profile covers about 240,000 clones, with roughly 84% appearing a single time and around 0.61% taken by the ten largest. Sequenced material: CD4+ T cells from blood. Receptor source: a human donor in good health.

The table lists this clone with a count of one. The rearrangement links TRBV5-4 to TRBJ1-2; TRBD1 aligns across 12 bases. The V gene end was trimmed by 3 bases and the J gene end by 4 bases; junction bases not matched to a gene: 10. The CDR3 sequence is 17 residues long. Germline CDR1 is SGHNT and CDR2 is YYREEE (reference sequence). DNA of the CDR3: TGTGCCAGCAGCTGGCGATTACAGGGACAGGGGGCCTATGGCTACACCTTC. Residues: CASSWRLQGQGAYGYTF.

The chain combines TRBV5-1 with TRBJ2-1, with TRBD2 identical over 7 bases. The V gene's germline CDR1 is SGHRS and CDR2 YFSETQ. J gave up 0 bases and V 4 bases, and 7 bases lay outside the gene matches. The CDR3 loop spans 16 amino acids. The CDR3 spells CASSIPLADSYNEQFF. The CDR3 bases are TGCGCCAGCAGCATCCCTCTAGCGGACTCCTACAATGAGCAGTTCTTC.

The chain has TRBV7-2 and TRBJ1-6, with D unresolved. CDR3 size: 14 residues. The germline V and J ends were trimmed by 4 bases and 8 bases, with 12 bases remaining between them. Looked up from germline, CDR1 is SGHTA and CDR2 is FQGNSA. The CDR3 nucleotides read TGTGCCAGCAGCTCTCTCAGGCGGGATTCACCCCTCCACTTT. Translating it yields CASSSLRRDSPLHF.

The table lists this clone with a count of one. This chain uses TRBV30 with TRBJ1-1; D is possibly TRBD1 (5 bases). The CDR3 covers 13 residues. The germline gives CDR1 GTSNPN, CDR2 SVGIG (reference sequence). V was cut by 2 bases and J by 3 bases, with 10 bases left in between. The chain's CDR3 is CAWSKVGHTEAFF. Here the CDR3 DNA reads TGTGCCTGGAGTAAAGTGGGGCACACTGAAGCTTTCTTT.

The chain combines TRBV19 with TRBJ2-3; the match to TRBD2 covers 7 bases. Germline V lookup: CDR1 LNHDA, CDR2 SQIVND (reference sequence). V shed 7 bases and J 3 bases; nucleotides not matched to a gene: 4. The CDR3 contains 13 residues. This CDR3 reads CASNGGSTDTQYF. The CDR3 nucleotides are TGTGCCAGTAACGGCGGGAGTACAGATACGCAGTATTTT.

This rearrangement joins TRBV30 to TRBJ1-5; possibly TRBD1 for D (5 bases). V was pared by 0 bases and J by 7 bases, with 10 bases between. Germline V gene lookup returns CDR1 GTSNPN and CDR2 SVGIG (reference sequence). CDR3 length: 13 amino acids. The CDR3 bases are TGTGCCTGGAGTGTCCAGGGTCCCCAGCCCCAGCATTTT. Its protein is CAWSVQGPQPQHF.

The chain recombines TRBV4-2 with TRBJ1-5; a weak D match, TRBD1 (5 bases). CDR1 LGHNA and CDR2 YNFKEQ come from the germline V gene. V gave up 3 bases and J gave up 0 bases, with 15 bases separating them. CDR3 size: 17 residues. DNA for the CDR3: TGTGCCAGCAGCCAGATTACGAGGGGATATAGCAATCAGCCCCAGCATTTT. Protein: CASSQITRGYSNQPQHF.

This clone showed up just a few times. The genes are TRBV5-1 and TRBJ1-1; D call uncertain. V lost 0 bases and J lost 7, with 7 bases in between. Germline lookup yields CDR1 SGHRS and CDR2 YFSETQ. This CDR3 is 12 amino acids long. The CDR3 sequence: CASSLGTDEAFF. CDR3 sequence (DNA): TGCGCCAGCAGCTTGGGTACGGATGAAGCTTTCTTT.

The chain joins TRBV6-4 to TRBJ2-3; perhaps TRBD2 as D (5 bases). The CDR3 runs to 14 residues. From germline, CDR1 is MRHNA and CDR2 SNTAGT. With 6 bases removed from V and 4 bases from J, the gap between germline ends came to 14 bases. This CDR3 reads CASSQEFSADTQYF. The CDR3 nucleotides read TGTGCCAGCAGCCAAGAATTTAGCGCAGATACGCAGTATTTT.

This rearrangement joins TRBV29-1 to TRBJ2-2, with no clear D. The V gene lost 5 bases and the J gene lost 4 bases, with 5 bases spanning the gap. The germline CDR1 and CDR2 sequences are SQVTM and ANQGSEA. The CDR3 sequence is 11 residues long. In DNA form, the CDR3 reads TGCAGCGTTCGGTCCACCGGGGAGCTGTTTTTT. This sequence encodes CSVRSTGELFF.

This clone was observed a handful of times. V usage is TRBV19 and J usage is TRBJ1-3; 7 positions agree with TRBD1. Germline V lookup: CDR1 LNHDA, CDR2 SQIVND (reference sequence). There are 13 residues in the CDR3. Trimming cost V 8 bases and J 3 bases; bases outside gene matches: 4. The CDR3 DNA follows: TGTGCCAGTGGGAGGGGGCTTGGAAACACCATATATTTT. It yields the protein CASGRGLGNTIYF.

The genes are TRBV7-7 and TRBJ2-7; no clear D gene. This CDR3 is built from 13 residues. Trimming stripped 5 bases from V and 6 bases from J, with 14 bases between. CDR1 is SSHAT, CDR2 FNYEAQ, per germline (reference sequence). The CDR3 loop reads CASSPLDVTEQYF. CDR3 nucleotide sequence: TGTGCCAGCAGCCCTTTAGATGTCACCGAGCAGTACTTC.

The V gene is TRBV13, the J gene TRBJ2-2, with D tentatively TRBD2 (6 bases). Germline values: CDR1 PRHDT, CDR2 FYEKMQ (reference sequence). The CDR3 is made up of 16 amino acids. The V gene lost 5 bases and the J gene lost 2 bases, with 15 bases spanning the gap. CDR3 sequence reads: CASSRSGAVNTGELFF. The CDR3 nucleotides are TGTGCCAGCAGCCGTTCGGGAGCTGTCAACACCGGGGAGCTGTTTTTT. Variable domain in full (rest from reference TRBV13 and TRBJ2-2): AAGVIQSPRHLIKEKRETATLKCYPIPRHDTVYWYQQGPGQDPQFLISFYEKMQSDKGSIPDRFSAQQFSDYHSELNMSSLELGDSALYFCASSRSGAVNTGELFFGEGSRLTVL.

The chain links TRBV27 to TRBJ1-1, with D uncertain. V gave up 6 bases and J gave up 1 base, with 15 bases separating them. Germline loops: CDR1 MNHEY, CDR2 SMNVEV (reference sequence). The CDR3 has 15 amino acids. The CDR3 DNA follows: TGTGCCAGCAGCTGGTCTGGGATATCGAACACTGAAGCTTTCTTT. Protein product: CASSWSGISNTEAFF.

The rearrangement uses TRBV2 and TRBJ2-7; D is perhaps TRBD1 (6 bases). CDR1 and CDR2 from the germline V gene are SNHLY and FYNNEI. The V end lost 6 bases, the J end lost 2 bases, and 17 bases lay between the germline ends. The length of the CDR3 is 15 residues. The CDR3 sequence: CASSAIRGAAYEQYF. CDR3 in DNA: TGTGCCAGCAGCGCAATCAGGGGCGCGGCCTACGAGCAGTACTTC.

The gene calls are TRBV5-1 and TRBJ2-7, with TRBD2 identical over 7 bases. Per the germline V gene, CDR1 is SGHRS and CDR2 is YFSETQ. This CDR3 comprises 15 residues. V dropped 4 bases and J dropped 0; count of bases not matched to a gene: 7. The CDR3 spells CASSPIPSGSYEQYF. The DNA for the CDR3 is TGCGCCAGCAGCCCTATTCCTAGCGGCTCCTACGAGCAGTACTTC.

This rearrangement joins TRBV6-1 to TRBJ1-1; D is possibly TRBD1 (5 bases). V shed 2 bases and J shed 7 bases, with 5 bases lying between them. CDR3 length: 11 amino acids. The V gene's germline CDR1 is MNHNS and CDR2 SASEGT. Written as DNA, the CDR3 is TGTGCCAGCAGTGAAAGGGGTGAAGCTTTCTTT. Translation gives CASSERGEAFF.

In DNA, the CDR3 is TGTGCCAGCTCACTCCAGCGGGGGGAGGCCACTGAAGCTTTCTTT. Translation: CASSLQRGEATEAFF. The rearrangement links TRBV18 to TRBJ1-1; a possible D gene is TRBD1 (5 bases). CDR1 and CDR2 from the germline V gene are KGHSH and LQKENI. The V and J ends lost 4 bases and 4 bases respectively, with 16 bases between them. This CDR3 is built from 15 residues.

This clone was recorded once. This chain connects TRBV29-1 to TRBJ2-1; possibly TRBD1 or TRBD2 for D (5 bases each). CDR3 length: 14 residues. CDR1 and CDR2 from the germline V gene are SQVTM and ANQGSEA. V shed 7 bases and J shed 7 bases, with 20 bases lying between them. The CDR3 DNA reads TGCAGCGGCAGGGCTAAGGCCTGGGGGAATGAGCAGTTCTTC. Amino acids: CSGRAKAWGNEQFF.

This chain links TRBV29-1 with TRBJ1-2; 7 bases line up with TRBD1. From germline, CDR1 is SQVTM and CDR2 ANQGSEA. V dropped 4 bases and J dropped 6; count of bases not matched to a gene: 11. This CDR3 spans 14 amino acids. The CDR3 spells CSVGGTVPSNGYTF. The CDR3 DNA follows: TGCAGCGTTGGGGGGACAGTGCCTTCGAATGGCTACACCTTC.

The CDR3 coding sequence is TGTGCCAGTAAAGACGGAACTCTTTACAGTGATACGCAGTATTTT. It yields the protein CASKDGTLYSDTQYF. The chain recombines TRBV19 with TRBJ2-3; D uncertain. Germline CDR1 reads LNHDA; CDR2 reads SQIVND (reference sequence). CDR3 length: 15 residues. V was trimmed by 7 bases and J by 6 bases, leaving 20 bases between them. The full variable domain, completed using reference TRBV19 and TRBJ2-3, is DGGITQSPKYLFRKEGQNVTLSCEQNLNHDAMYWYRQDPGQGLRLIYYSQIVNDFQKGDIAEGYSVSREKKESFPLTVTSAQKNPTAFYLCASKDGTLYSDTQYFGPGTRLTVL.

Concerning this clone itself: Additional DNA sequences in this sample encode the identical CDR3. The chain is built from TRBV7-8 and TRBJ1-1; D uncertain. Between the trimmed V and J ends, which lost 2 bases and 8 bases, there was a span of 12 bases. This CDR3 comprises 13 residues. The V gene's germline CDR1 is SGHVS and CDR2 FQNEAQ. This chain's CDR3 is CASSLNLAQEAFF. CDR3 coding DNA: TGTGCCAGCAGCTTAAATTTGGCACAAGAAGCTTTCTTT.